There are a few counts of the clone carrying this T cell receptor beta chain. Its antigen is still unknown. The sample originates from a study of blood T cells in healthy people across ages. The donors, aged roughly 6 to 95, were healthy Caucasians from Russia. General study findings and limits: It was found that TCR beta diversity correlated strongly with the percentage of naive T cells.

Germline CDR1 is SQVTM and CDR2 is ANQGSEA. This CDR3 contains 16 residues. Trimming took off 6 bases at V and 3 bases at J, with 24 bases between the two ends. A second about 7 to 12 cycle PCR used barcoded and J-beta primers. Using its own MiXCR run on the 5' RACE reads, TCRdb lists one record per CDR3 protein. The sample has fewer than 1,200,000 distinct CDR3 sequences, approximately 25% seen once; the top ten hold around 0.75%. These data were also reused for a study on T cells of mothers and their children. Per that paper: Regardless of relatedness, pairs show thymic selection shaping TCR recombination output in a similar manner.

The genes are TRBV29-1 and TRBJ2-7, with D maybe TRBD2 (6 bases). Specimen: blood. The sequence came from a girl aged 2-15 years in good health. The CDR3 region has the DNA TGCAGCGTCAACACCCGACGGGGAGGCCGGGGCTACGAGCAGTACTTC. Encoded protein: CSVNTRRGGRGYEQYF.